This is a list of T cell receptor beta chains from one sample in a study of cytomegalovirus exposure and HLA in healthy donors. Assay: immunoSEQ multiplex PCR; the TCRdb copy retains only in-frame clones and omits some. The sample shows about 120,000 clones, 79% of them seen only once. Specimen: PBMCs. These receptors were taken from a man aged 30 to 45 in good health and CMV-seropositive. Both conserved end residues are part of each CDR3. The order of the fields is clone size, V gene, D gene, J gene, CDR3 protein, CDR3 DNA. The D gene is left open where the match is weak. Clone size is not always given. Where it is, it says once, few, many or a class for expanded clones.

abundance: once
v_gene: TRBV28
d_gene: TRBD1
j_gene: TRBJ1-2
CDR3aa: CASSLGQTWIVRSANYGYTF
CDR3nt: TGTGCCAGCAGTCTGGGACAGACTTGGATTGTTAGATCAGCTAACTATGGCTACACCTTC

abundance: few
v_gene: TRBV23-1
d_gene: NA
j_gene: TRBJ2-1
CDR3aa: CASSQAPIPTMIRGHNEQFF
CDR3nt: TGCGCCAGCAGTCAAGCTCCGATACCTACAATGATTAGGGGCCACAATGAGCAGTTCTTC

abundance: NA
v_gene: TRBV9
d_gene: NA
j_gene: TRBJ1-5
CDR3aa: CASSVGQGNQPQHF
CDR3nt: TGTGCCAGCAGCGTAGGACAGGGCAATCAGCCCCAGCATTTT

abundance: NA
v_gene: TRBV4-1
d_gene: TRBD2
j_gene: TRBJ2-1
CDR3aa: CASSPTRRTSGAPSYNEQFF
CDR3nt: TGCGCCAGCAGCCCAACCCGCCGGACTAGCGGGGCCCCCTCCTACAATGAGCAGTTCTTC

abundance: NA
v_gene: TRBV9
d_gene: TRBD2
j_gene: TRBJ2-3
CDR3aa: CASSGGGSGGADTQYF
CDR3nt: TGTGCCAGCAGCGGGGGTGGAAGCGGGGGGGCAGATACGCAGTATTTT

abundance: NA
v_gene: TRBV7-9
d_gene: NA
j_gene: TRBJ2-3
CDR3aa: CASSLSRGGDTDTQYF
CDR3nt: TGTGCCAGCAGCCTTTCGCGGGGCGGGGACACAGATACGCAGTATTTT

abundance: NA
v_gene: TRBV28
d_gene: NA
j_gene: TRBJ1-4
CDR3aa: CASTLFPTNEKLFF
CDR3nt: TGTGCCAGCACTCTCTTTCCAACTAATGAAAAACTGTTTTTT

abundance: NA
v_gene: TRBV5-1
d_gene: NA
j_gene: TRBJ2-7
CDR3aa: CASSLEVSYEQYF
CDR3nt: TGCGCCAGCAGCTTGGAAGTGAGCTACGAGCAGTACTTC

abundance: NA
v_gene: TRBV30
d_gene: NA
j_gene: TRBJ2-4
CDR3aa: CAWSVLPSYLQYF
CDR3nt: TGTGCCTGGAGTGTCCTACCCTCCTACCTTCAGTACTTC

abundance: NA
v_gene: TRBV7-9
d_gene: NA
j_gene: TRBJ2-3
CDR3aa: CSSSPHTDTQYF
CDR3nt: TGTTCCAGCTCCCCCCACACAGATACGCAGTATTTT

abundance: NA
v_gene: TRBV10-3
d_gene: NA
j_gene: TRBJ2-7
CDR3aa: CAIGLSSYEQYF
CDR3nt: TGTGCCATCGGACTTAGCTCCTACGAGCAGTACTTC

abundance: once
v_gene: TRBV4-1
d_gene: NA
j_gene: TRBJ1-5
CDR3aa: CASSQGQFSNQPQHF
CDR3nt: TGCGCCAGCAGCCAAGGACAGTTCAGCAATCAGCCCCAGCATTTT

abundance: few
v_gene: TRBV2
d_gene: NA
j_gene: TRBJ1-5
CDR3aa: CASSVQGSNQPQHF
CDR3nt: TGTGCCAGCAGTGTACAGGGTAGCAATCAGCCCCAGCATTTT

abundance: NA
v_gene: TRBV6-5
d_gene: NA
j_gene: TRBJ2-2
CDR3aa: CASSDQENTGELFF
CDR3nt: TGTGCCAGCAGTGATCAGGAAAACACCGGGGAGCTGTTTTTT

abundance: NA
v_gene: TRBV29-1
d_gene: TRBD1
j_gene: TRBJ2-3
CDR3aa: CSVEQRDRGADTQYF
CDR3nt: TGCAGCGTTGAACAAAGGGACAGGGGAGCAGATACGCAGTATTTT

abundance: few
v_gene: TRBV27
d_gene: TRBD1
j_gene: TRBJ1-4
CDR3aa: CASSFSVGQGYEKLFF
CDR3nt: TGTGCCAGCAGTTTCAGTGTGGGACAGGGGTATGAAAAACTGTTTTTT

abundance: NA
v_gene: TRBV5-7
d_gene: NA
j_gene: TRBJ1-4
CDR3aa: CASRPHRNEKLFF
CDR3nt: TGTGCCAGCAGACCCCACAGGAATGAAAAACTGTTTTTT

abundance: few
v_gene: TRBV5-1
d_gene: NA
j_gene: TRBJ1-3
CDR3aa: CASSLASQGSGNTIYF
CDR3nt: TGCGCCAGCAGCTTGGCTTCCCAGGGCTCTGGAAACACCATATATTTT